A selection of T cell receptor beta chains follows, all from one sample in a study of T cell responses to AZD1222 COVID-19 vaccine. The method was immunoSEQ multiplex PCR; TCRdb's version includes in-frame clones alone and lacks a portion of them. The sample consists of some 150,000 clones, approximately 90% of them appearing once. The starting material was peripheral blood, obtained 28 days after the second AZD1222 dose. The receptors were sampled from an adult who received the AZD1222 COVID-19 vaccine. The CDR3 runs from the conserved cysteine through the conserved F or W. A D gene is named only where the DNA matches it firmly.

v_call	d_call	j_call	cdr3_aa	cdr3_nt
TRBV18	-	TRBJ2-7	CASSPGTGSYEQYF	TGTGCCAGCTCACCCGGGACTGGTTCCTACGAGCAGTACTTC
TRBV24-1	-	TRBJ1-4	CATSDPSRGTGEKLFF	TGTGCCACCAGTGACCCTAGTCGGGGAACGGGAGAAAAACTGTTTTTT
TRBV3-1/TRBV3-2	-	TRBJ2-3	CASSPPPRTADTQYF	TGTGCCAGCAGTCCCCCCCCGAGAACCGCGGATACGCAGTATTTT
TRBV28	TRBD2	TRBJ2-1	CASSSLPPASGRAGEQFF	TGTGCCAGCAGTTCCCTCCCCCCGGCTAGCGGGAGGGCGGGGGAGCAGTTCTTC
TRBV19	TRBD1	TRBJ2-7	CASSSTGAYEQYF	TGTGCCAGTAGTTCAACAGGGGCCTACGAGCAGTACTTC
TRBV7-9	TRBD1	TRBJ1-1	CASSLARGRSTEAFF	TGTGCCAGCAGCTTAGCCAGGGGGCGGTCCACTGAAGCTTTCTTT
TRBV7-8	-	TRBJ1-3	CASSKTRPGNTIYF	TGTGCCAGCAGCAAGACGAGGCCTGGAAACACCATATATTTT
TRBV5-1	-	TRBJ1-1	CASSLFSPPGTEAFF	TGCGCCAGCAGCTTGTTTTCGCCTCCCGGAACTGAAGCTTTCTTT
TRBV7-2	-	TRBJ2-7	CASSLGRQGYEQYF	TGTGCCAGCAGCTTAGGGCGTCAGGGGTACGAGCAGTACTTC
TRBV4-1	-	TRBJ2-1	CASSQPGHTSYNEQFF	TGCGCCAGCAGCCAACCGGGACATACGTCCTACAATGAGCAGTTCTTC
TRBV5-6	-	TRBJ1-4	CASSPGTNNEKLFF	TGTGCCAGCAGTCCCGGGACAAATAATGAAAAACTGTTTTTT
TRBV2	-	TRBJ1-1	CASSEMGGSLTEAFF	TGTGCCAGCAGTGAAATGGGTGGTAGTCTCACTGAAGCTTTCTTT
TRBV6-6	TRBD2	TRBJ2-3	CASSRSGRSTDTQYF	TGTGCCAGCAGTCGGAGCGGGAGGAGCACAGATACGCAGTATTTT
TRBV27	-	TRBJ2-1	CASIPSAGESYNEQFF	TGTGCCAGCATTCCCTCGGCTGGGGAAAGTTACAATGAGCAGTTCTTC
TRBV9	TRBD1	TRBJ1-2	CASSPEHRGGGYTF	TGTGCCAGCAGCCCCGAACACAGGGGGGGTGGCTACACCTTC
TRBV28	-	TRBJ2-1	CASSMSGASYNEQFF	TGTGCCAGCAGTATGTCCGGGGCGTCCTACAATGAGCAGTTCTTC
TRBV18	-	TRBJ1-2	CASSPPYTASYGYTF	TGTGCCAGCTCACCACCGTATACGGCAAGCTATGGCTACACCTTC